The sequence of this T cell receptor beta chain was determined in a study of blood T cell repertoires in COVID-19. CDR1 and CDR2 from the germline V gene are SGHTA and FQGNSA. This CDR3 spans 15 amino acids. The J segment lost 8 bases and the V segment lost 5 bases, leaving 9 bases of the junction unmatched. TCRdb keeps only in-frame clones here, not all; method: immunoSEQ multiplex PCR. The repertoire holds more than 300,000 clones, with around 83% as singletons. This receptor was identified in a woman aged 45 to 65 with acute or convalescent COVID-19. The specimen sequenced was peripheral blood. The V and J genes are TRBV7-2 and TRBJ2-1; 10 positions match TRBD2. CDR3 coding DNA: TGTGCCAGCAGCGCCTCTAGCGGGAGTAGCTATGAGCAGTTCTTC. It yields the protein CASSASSGSSYEQFF.